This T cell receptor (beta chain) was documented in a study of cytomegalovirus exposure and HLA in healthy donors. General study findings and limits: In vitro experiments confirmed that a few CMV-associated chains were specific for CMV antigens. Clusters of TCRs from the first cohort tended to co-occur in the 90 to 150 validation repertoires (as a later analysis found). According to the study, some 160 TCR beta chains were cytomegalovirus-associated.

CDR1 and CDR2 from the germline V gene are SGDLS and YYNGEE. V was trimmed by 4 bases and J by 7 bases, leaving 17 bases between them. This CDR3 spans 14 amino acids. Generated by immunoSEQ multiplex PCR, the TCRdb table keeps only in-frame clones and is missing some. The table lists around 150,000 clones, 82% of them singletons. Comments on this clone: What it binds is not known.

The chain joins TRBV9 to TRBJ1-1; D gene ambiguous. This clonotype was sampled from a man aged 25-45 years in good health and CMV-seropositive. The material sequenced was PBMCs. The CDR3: CASSPLSGSNEAFF. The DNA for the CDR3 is TGTGCCAGCAGCCCACTTTCGGGTTCGAATGAAGCTTTCTTT.